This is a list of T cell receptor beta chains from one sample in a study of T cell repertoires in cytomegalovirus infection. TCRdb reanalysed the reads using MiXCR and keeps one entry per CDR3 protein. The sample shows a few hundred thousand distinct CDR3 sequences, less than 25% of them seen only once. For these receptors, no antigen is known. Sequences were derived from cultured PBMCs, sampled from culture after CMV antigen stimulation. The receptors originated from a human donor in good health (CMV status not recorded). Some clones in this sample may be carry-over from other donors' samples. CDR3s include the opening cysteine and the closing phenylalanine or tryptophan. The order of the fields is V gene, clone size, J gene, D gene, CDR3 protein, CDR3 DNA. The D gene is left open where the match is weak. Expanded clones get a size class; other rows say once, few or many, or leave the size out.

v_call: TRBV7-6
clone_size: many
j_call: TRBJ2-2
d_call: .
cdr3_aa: CASSPDRNTGELFF
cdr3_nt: TGTGCTAGCAGCCCCGACAGGAACACCGGGGAGCTGTTTTTT

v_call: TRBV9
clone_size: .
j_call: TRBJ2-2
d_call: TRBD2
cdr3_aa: CASSFGVAGRLNTGELFF
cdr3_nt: TGTGCCAGCAGCTTCGGGGTAGCGGGACGTTTGAACACCGGGGAGCTGTTTTTT

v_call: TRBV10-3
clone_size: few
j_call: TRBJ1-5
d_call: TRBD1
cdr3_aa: CAISEGDRVEQPQHF
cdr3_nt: TGTGCCATCAGTGAGGGGGACAGGGTAGAGCAGCCCCAGCATTTT

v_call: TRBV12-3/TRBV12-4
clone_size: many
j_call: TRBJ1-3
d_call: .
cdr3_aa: CASSFGTEGGNTIYF
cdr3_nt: TGTGCCAGCAGTTTTGGGACGGAGGGTGGAAACACCATATATTTT

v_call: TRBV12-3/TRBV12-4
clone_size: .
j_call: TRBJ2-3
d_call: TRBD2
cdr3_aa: CASRPGRGFSTDTQYF
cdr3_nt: TGTGCCAGCAGGCCAGGGCGGGGGTTCTCCACAGATACGCAGTATTTT

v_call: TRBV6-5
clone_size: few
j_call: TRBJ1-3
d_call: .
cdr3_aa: CASKGEAPGNTIYF
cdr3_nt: TGTGCCAGCAAGGGGGAGGCCCCTGGAAACACCATATATTTT

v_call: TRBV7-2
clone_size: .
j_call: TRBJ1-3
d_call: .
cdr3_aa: CASREGRTGNTIYF
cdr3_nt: TGTGCCAGCAGGGAAGGCAGAACTGGAAACACCATATATTTT

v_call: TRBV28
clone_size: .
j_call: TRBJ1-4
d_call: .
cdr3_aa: CASSLTYDRRNEKLFF
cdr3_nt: TGTGCCAGCAGCTTGACATACGACAGGCGGAATGAAAAACTGTTTTTT

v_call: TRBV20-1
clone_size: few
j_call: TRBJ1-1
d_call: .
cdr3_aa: CSASPTRVEAFF
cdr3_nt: TGCAGTGCTAGTCCCACACGGGTTGAAGCTTTCTTT

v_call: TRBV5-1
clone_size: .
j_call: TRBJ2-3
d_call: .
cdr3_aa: CASSYESTDTQYF
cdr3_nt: TGCGCCAGCAGCTACGAAAGCACAGATACGCAGTATTTT

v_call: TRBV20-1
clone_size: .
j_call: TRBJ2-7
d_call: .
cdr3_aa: CSARDNEGAYEQYF
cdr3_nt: TGCAGTGCTAGAGATAACGAGGGGGCCTACGAGCAGTACTTC

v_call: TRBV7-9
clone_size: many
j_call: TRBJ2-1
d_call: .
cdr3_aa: CASSLAAYSYNEQFF
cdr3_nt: TGTGCCAGCAGCTTAGCAGCGTACTCCTACAATGAGCAGTTCTTC

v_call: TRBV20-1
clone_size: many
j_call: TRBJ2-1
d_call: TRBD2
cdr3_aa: CSASGTSYYNEQFF
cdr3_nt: TGCAGTGCCTCCGGGACTAGCTACTACAATGAGCAGTTCTTC

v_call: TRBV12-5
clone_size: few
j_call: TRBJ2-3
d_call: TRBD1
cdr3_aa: CASGLTGADTQYF
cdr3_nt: TGTGCTAGTGGTTTAACAGGGGCAGATACGCAGTATTTT

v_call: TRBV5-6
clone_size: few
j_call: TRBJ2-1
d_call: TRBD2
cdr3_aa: CASSLDGTSGSLDNEQFF
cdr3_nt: TGTGCCAGCAGCTTAGATGGGACTAGCGGGAGTCTGGACAATGAGCAGTTCTTC

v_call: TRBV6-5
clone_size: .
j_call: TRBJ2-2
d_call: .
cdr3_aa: CASSYREQSGELFF
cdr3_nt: TGTGCCAGCAGTTACCGGGAGCAATCCGGGGAGCTGTTTTTT

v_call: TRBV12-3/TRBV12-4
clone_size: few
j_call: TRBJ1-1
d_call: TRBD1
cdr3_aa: CASSLERGLPNTEAFF
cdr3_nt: TGTGCCAGCAGTTTAGAGAGGGGGCTACCGAACACTGAAGCTTTCTTT